The rows below give T cell receptor beta chains drawn from one sample of a study of T cell responses to AZD1222 COVID-19 vaccine. Some clones are missing from TCRdb's copy, which holds only in-frame ones; the method was immunoSEQ multiplex PCR. The sample has 90,000 to 140,000 clones, 88% seen once. The input for sequencing was peripheral blood, taken on day 0 of AZD1222 vaccination. Source of these receptors: an adult in good health. Each CDR3 is given with its conserved first and last residue. The D gene is left open where the match is weak. Rows may omit the clone size; those that give it use once, few, many or a size class.

TGTGCCAGCAGTTACACCGGGCCTTCAGAGGGCTACACCTTC | CASSYTGPSEGYTF | - | TRBJ1-2 | TRBV6-5 | -
TGTGCCAGCAGCTTGGTCGGGGGTGAGCAGTACTTC | CASSLVGGEQYF | - | TRBJ2-7 | TRBV5-6 | -
TGTGCCAGCAGCATCCGCACCCGGGACAACTATGGCTACACCTTC | CASSIRTRDNYGYTF | - | TRBJ1-2 | TRBV21-1 | -
TGTGCCAGCAAGTTCGGGGGGCCCGAAGGATATGGCTACACCTTC | CASKFGGPEGYGYTF | - | TRBJ1-2 | TRBV6-5 | -
TGTGCCAGCTCACCTACTCCAAGTGATGGAGAGACCCAGTACTTC | CASSPTPSDGETQYF | - | TRBJ2-5 | TRBV18 | -
TGTGCCAGCAGGGCGGGTGGCACTGAAGCTTTCTTT | CASRAGGTEAFF | - | TRBJ1-1 | TRBV2 | once
TGTGCCAGTAGTCCTCAAATAGGGATGTATGAAGCTTTCTTT | CASSPQIGMYEAFF | - | TRBJ1-1 | TRBV19 | -
TGTGCCACCAGCTCCGGGACAGGGGAACAGCCCCAGCATTTT | CATSSGTGEQPQHF | TRBD1 | TRBJ1-5 | TRBV15 | -
TGTGCCAGCAGCCTTAGGTCCTTGGGCAATTCACCCCTCCACTTT | CASSLRSLGNSPLHF | - | TRBJ1-6 | TRBV7-2 | -
TGTGCCAGCCCCCCAGGACGGGAGACCCAGTACTTC | CASPPGRETQYF | - | TRBJ2-5 | TRBV9 | -
TGCGCCAGCAGCTTGGGGCAGTTTGGGGCTGGCGGGGAGCTGTTTTTT | CASSLGQFGAGGELFF | - | TRBJ2-2 | TRBV5-1 | -
TGTGCCAGCAGCTTGGCGGGAGGGTTCGGGGAGCTGTTTTTT | CASSLAGGFGELFF | TRBD2 | TRBJ2-2 | TRBV11-3 | -
TGCGCCAGCAGGCCTGGGACAGGGGGAAGCTACGAGCAGTACTTC | CASRPGTGGSYEQYF | TRBD1 | TRBJ2-7 | TRBV10-1 | -
TGTGCCAGTAGTATTTCAGGACAACGAAAAAACATTCAGTACTTC | CASSISGQRKNIQYF | - | TRBJ2-4 | TRBV19 | -
TGTGCCAGCTCGTCGTGGCCGCATACGCAGTATTTT | CASSSWPHTQYF | - | TRBJ2-3 | TRBV27 | -
TGTGCCAGCAGTTACCGGCGACTCGAAGATACGCAGTATTTT | CASSYRRLEDTQYF | - | TRBJ2-3 | TRBV6-5 | -
TGTGCCAGCACCAAAAATATCGGCTCTGGAAACACCATATATTTT | CASTKNIGSGNTIYF | - | TRBJ1-3 | TRBV5-8 | once
TGTGCCAGCAGTTTCACGGGAGCGACCGGGGAGCTGTTTTTT | CASSFTGATGELFF | - | TRBJ2-2 | TRBV6-5 | -
TGTGCCAGCAGCGCCTCCGGGACTGCCTACAATGAGCAGTTCTTC | CASSASGTAYNEQFF | - | TRBJ2-1 | TRBV11-2 | -
TGTGCCAGCAGCCTTTTCGTGGGGCTAGCGGGGGGCTACAATGAGCAGTTCTTC | CASSLFVGLAGGYNEQFF | TRBD2 | TRBJ2-1 | TRBV7-2 | -
TGTGCCAGCAGCAAAACCGCCACCCTCTCTGGAAACACCATATATTTT | CASSKTATLSGNTIYF | - | TRBJ1-3 | TRBV14 | -
TGTGCCAGCAGCCAGGCTCGGGAGGGTTTCTATAGCAATCAGCCCCAGCATTTT | CASSQAREGFYSNQPQHF | - | TRBJ1-5 | TRBV3-1/TRBV3-2 | -
TGTGCCAGCAGCCAAGGAAGGGGACAGGGGACAGATACGCAGTATTTT | CASSQGRGQGTDTQYF | TRBD1 | TRBJ2-3 | TRBV3-1/TRBV3-2 | -
TGTGCCAGCAGCTTAGATGGGGGGACAGGCGGCTATGGCTACACCTTC | CASSLDGGTGGYGYTF | TRBD1 | TRBJ1-2 | TRBV11-2 | -
TGCAGTGCTAGTCCGGCTAGCACAGATACGCAGTATTTT | CSASPASTDTQYF | - | TRBJ2-3 | TRBV20-1 | -
TGTGCCAGCAGCTTGGTAGGGGAAGAGACCCAGTACTTC | CASSLVGEETQYF | - | TRBJ2-5 | TRBV5-6 | -
TGTGCCAGCAGTTTTAGCCCTTACAATGAGCAGTTCTTC | CASSFSPYNEQFF | - | TRBJ2-1 | TRBV28 | -
TGTGCCAGCAGCCAAGATGCCGACGCCAGAGCTAACTATGGCTACACCTTC | CASSQDADARANYGYTF | - | TRBJ1-2 | TRBV3-1/TRBV3-2 | once
TGTGCCAGTAGTATTACCGGGACAGGGGACACTGAAGCTTTCTTT | CASSITGTGDTEAFF | TRBD1 | TRBJ1-1 | TRBV19 | once
TGTGCCAGCAGTGGGCAGGGACAGGGGGCCGGGGAGCAGTACTTC | CASSGQGQGAGEQYF | TRBD1 | TRBJ2-7 | TRBV2 | -
TGCGCCAGCAGCTTGGCGGGCAGGGATGATGGCTATGGCTACACCTTC | CASSLAGRDDGYGYTF | - | TRBJ1-2 | TRBV5-1 | few
TGCAGCGTTGACTCTACAGGGGTGAACACTGAAGCTTTCTTT | CSVDSTGVNTEAFF | TRBD1 | TRBJ1-1 | TRBV29-1 | -